This T cell receptor (beta chain) stems from a study of T cells after yellow fever vaccination. 5'RACE template switching generated TCR cDNA, adding a universal primer site and UMIs. TCRdb recomputed calls from the 5' RACE reads with MiXCR, one row per CDR3 protein. The profile shows 110,000 to 150,000 distinct CDR3 sequences, more than 6.5% of them singletons. This clonotype showed up many times. Its antigen remains unidentified. General observations from the study: Clones that expanded after primary vaccination mostly reappeared after the booster (approximately 96% CD4, 70% to 90% CD8). High-abundance clonotypes from the bulk population could contaminate FACS-sorted repertoires. A weaker but faster secondary response was observed, peaking on day 5 versus 15.

The sequence came from a man aged 25 to 40 who received the YFV17D yellow fever vaccine. The sample was CD4+ T cells sorted from PBMCs, taken 10 days after the yellow fever booster vaccination.

The CDR3 loop is CASSLRGRGGYYEQYF. The CDR3 DNA reads TGTGCCAGCAGCCTAAGAGGCAGGGGTGGTTACTACGAGCAGTACTTC. The chain couples TRBV7-2 to TRBJ2-7; TRBD1 might be the D (6 bases). CDR3 length: 16 residues. Between the trimmed V and J ends, which lost 5 bases and 3 bases, there was a span of 20 bases. Germline CDR1 and CDR2: SGHTA and FQGNSA. The whole variable domain, remainder taken from reference TRBV7-2 and TRBJ2-7, is GAGVSQSPSNKVTEKGKDVELRCDPISGHTALYWYRQSLGQGLEFLIYFQGNSAPDKSGLPSDRFSAERTGGSVSTLTIQRTQQEDSAVYLCASSLRGRGGYYEQYFGPGTRLTVT.